This T cell receptor (beta chain) was documented in a study of T cell responses to AZD1222 COVID-19 vaccine. CDR3 length: 14 amino acids. The V end lost 1 base, the J end lost 4 bases, and 10 bases lay between the germline ends. Germline assignment: CDR1 SGHTA and CDR2 FQGNSA. Produced via immunoSEQ multiplex PCR; TCRdb's table is partial and in-frame only. The sample comprises under 200,000 clones, roughly 92% of which are singletons, and around 3.6% rests with the top ten. Study findings and constraints: Vaccination with two AZD1222 doses was followed by a rise in Spike-specific TCR breadth and depth. Donors in the cohort were predominantly white British and more often female, and clonal diversity was possibly underestimated.

With regard to this clone: Its specificity is not known.

V is TRBV7-2 and J is TRBJ1-1, with D possibly being TRBD1 (6 bases). This sample comprised peripheral blood, obtained 28 days after the second dose of the MenACWY control vaccine. This TCR was sampled from an adult who received the MenACWY meningococcal vaccine as a control. The CDR3 sequence: CASSLVPQGTEAFF. The DNA of the CDR3 is TGTGCCAGCAGCTTAGTTCCACAGGGCACTGAAGCTTTCTTT.